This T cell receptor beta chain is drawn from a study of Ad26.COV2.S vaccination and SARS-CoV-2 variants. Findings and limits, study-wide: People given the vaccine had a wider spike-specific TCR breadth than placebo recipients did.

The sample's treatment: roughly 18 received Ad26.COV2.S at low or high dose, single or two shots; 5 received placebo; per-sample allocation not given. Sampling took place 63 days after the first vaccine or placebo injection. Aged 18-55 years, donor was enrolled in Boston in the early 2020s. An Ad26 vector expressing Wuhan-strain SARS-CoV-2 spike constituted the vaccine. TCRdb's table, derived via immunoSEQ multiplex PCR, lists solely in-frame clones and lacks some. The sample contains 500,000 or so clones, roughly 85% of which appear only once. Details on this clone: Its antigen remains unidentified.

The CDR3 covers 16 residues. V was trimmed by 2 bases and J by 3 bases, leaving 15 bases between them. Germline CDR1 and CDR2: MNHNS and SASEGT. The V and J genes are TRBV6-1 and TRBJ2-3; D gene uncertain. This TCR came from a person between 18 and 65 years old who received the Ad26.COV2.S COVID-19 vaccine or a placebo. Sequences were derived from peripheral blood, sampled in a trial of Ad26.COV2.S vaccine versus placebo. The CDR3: CASSELPPLRTDTQYF. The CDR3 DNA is TGTGCCAGCAGTGAATTGCCACCCCTCCGGACAGATACGCAGTATTTT.